These 32 T cell receptor beta chains were all obtained from the same sample, sequenced in a study of blood T cell repertoires in COVID-19. Sequencing was performed with immunoSEQ multiplex PCR; in TCRdb, only in-frame clones are kept and a portion is missing. The sample consists of tens of thousands of clones, 90% of them appearing once. Sequencing was carried out using peripheral blood. These receptor sequences come from a man between 60 and 75 years old with acute or convalescent COVID-19.

This sequence joins TRBV28 and TRBJ1-2, with no clear D. V was pared by 4 bases and J by 4 bases, with 4 bases between. Germline V gene sequence: CDR1 MDHEN, CDR2 SYDVKM. The CDR3 has 11 residues. The CDR3 protein is CASSSLYGYTF. CDR3 nucleotides: TGTGCCAGCAGTTCCCTCTATGGCTACACCTTC.

The chain joins TRBV11-3 to TRBJ2-1, with 7 bases matching TRBD2. V lost 3 bases to trimming and J lost 7 bases; unmatched junction nucleotides: 12. This CDR3 region has 16 residues. Germline loops: CDR1 SGHNT, CDR2 YENEEA. The CDR3: CASSFRRGREGNEQFF. The CDR3, as DNA: TGTGCCAGCAGCTTCCGGCGCGGGAGAGAAGGAAATGAGCAGTTCTTC.

The J gene is TRBJ2-2, the V gene TRBV19, with 7 positions matching TRBD2. Germline values: CDR1 LNHDA, CDR2 SQIVND (reference sequence). CDR3 length: 15 amino acids. V shed 1 base, J shed 5 bases, and the junction held 4 bases outside the gene matches. DNA for the CDR3: TGTGCCAGTAGTATAGTGGGGAGGGGTACCGGGGAGCTGTTTTTT. It is translated as CASSIVGRGTGELFF. Full variable domain (remainder filled in from reference TRBV19 and TRBJ2-2): DGGITQSPKYLFRKEGQNVTLSCEQNLNHDAMYWYRQDPGQGLRLIYYSQIVNDFQKGDIAEGYSVSREKKESFPLTVTSAQKNPTAFYLCASSIVGRGTGELFFGEGSRLTVL.

The rearrangement uses TRBV5-1 and TRBJ2-2; no firm D call. V dropped 0 bases and J dropped 0 bases, with 3 bases sitting between them. The germline CDR1 and CDR2 sequences are SGHRS and YFSETQ. This CDR3 is 14 amino acids long. The CDR3 nucleotides are TGCGCCAGCAGCTTGGGGCCGAACACCGGGGAGCTGTTTTTT. It codes for CASSLGPNTGELFF. The whole variable domain, filled in from reference TRBV5-1 and TRBJ2-2, reads KAGVTQTPRYLIKTRGQQVTLSCSPISGHRSVSWYQQTPGQGLQFLFEYFSETQRNKGNFPGRFSGRQFSNSRSEMNVSTLELGDSALYLCASSLGPNTGELFFGEGSRLTVL.

The chain uses TRBV7-9 and TRBJ2-2; TRBD2 aligns across 14 bases. Germline V gene sequence: CDR1 SEHNR, CDR2 FQNEAQ (reference sequence). This CDR3 has 18 amino acids. V lost 2 bases and J lost 6; bases outside the gene matches: 8. In DNA form, the CDR3 reads TGTGCCAGCAGCTTATCTGTGGGACTAGCGGGAGAAGCCGGGGAGCTGTTTTTT. Translating it yields CASSLSVGLAGEAGELFF.

V gene TRBV5-1 combines with J gene TRBJ2-2, with 12 bases lining up with TRBD2. Germline V lookup: CDR1 SGHRS, CDR2 YFSETQ. The ends lost 0 bases at V and 5 bases at J; junction bases unmatched: 5. This CDR3 is 17 amino acids long. Here the CDR3 DNA reads TGCGCCAGCAGCTTGGGTCCTAGCGGGAGGGAGACCGGGGAGCTGTTTTTT. Its translation: CASSLGPSGRETGELFF.

V and J are TRBV18 and TRBJ1-1; weak D call: TRBD1 (5 bases). V was shortened by 4 bases and J by 2 bases, with 17 bases between the two germline ends. Per the germline V gene, CDR1 is KGHSH and CDR2 is LQKENI. CDR3 length: 16 residues. Written as DNA, the CDR3 is TGTGCCAGCTCACACTACAGAACTACAGGTAACACTGAAGCTTTCTTT. Its protein product is CASSHYRTTGNTEAFF.

The gene calls are TRBV6-2 or TRBV6-3 and TRBJ2-1, with TRBD2 as a possible D gene (6 bases). Germline V gene sequence: CDR1 MNHEY, CDR2 SVGEGT. V lost 4 bases and J lost 1, with 11 bases in between. The length of the CDR3 is 15 residues. The CDR3 DNA reads as TGTGCCAGCAGTTTTTTGGGGGGATCCTACAATGAGCAGTTCTTC. Translated, it gives CASSFLGGSYNEQFF.

Note on this clone: Additional DNA sequences in this sample encode the identical CDR3. This chain uses TRBV7-9 with TRBJ1-2; D might be TRBD1 (6 bases). In germline, CDR1 is SEHNR, CDR2 FQNEAQ (reference sequence). The V and J ends lost 5 bases and 4 bases respectively, with 14 bases between them. The CDR3 extends over 14 amino acids. The CDR3 spells CASSKVQGGYGYTF. CDR3 bases: TGTGCCAGCAGCAAAGTACAGGGTGGCTATGGCTACACCTTC.

This chain connects TRBV7-9 to TRBJ2-1, with D uncertain. V lost 3 bases to trimming and J lost 8 bases, with 14 bases between them. Germline-derived CDR1 and CDR2 are SEHNR and FQNEAQ (reference sequence). CDR3 length equals 14 residues. CDR3 region: CASSLAARGDEQFF. As DNA, the CDR3 is TGTGCCAGCAGCTTGGCGGCTAGAGGCGATGAGCAGTTCTTC. Supplemented by reference TRBV7-9 and TRBJ2-1, the full variable domain reads DTGVSQNPRHKITKRGQNVTFRCDPISEHNRLYWYRQTLGQGPEFLTYFQNEAQLEKSRLLSDRFSAERPKGSFSTLEIQRTEQGDSAMYLCASSLAARGDEQFFGPGTRLTVL.

This chain uses TRBV6-5 with TRBJ2-7; TRBD1 matches at 7 bases. CDR1 and CDR2 (germline): MNHEY, SVGAGI. CDR3 length: 13 amino acids. Unmatched junction bases numbered 5, after V lost 8 bases and J lost 1 base. The CDR3 protein is CASRNRGSYEQYF. In DNA form, the CDR3 reads TGTGCCAGCCGTAACAGGGGATCCTACGAGCAGTACTTC.

The V call is TRBV7-3, the J call TRBJ2-2; 12 bases fit TRBD1. This CDR3 comprises 17 residues. J lost 7 bases, V lost 5 bases, and 11 bases had no gene match. Germline V CDR1 and CDR2: SGHTA, FQGTGA. The CDR3 loop is CASSPGTGGHRIGELFF. The CDR3 DNA is TGTGCCAGCAGCCCCGGGACAGGGGGCCATCGGATCGGGGAGCTGTTTTTT.

J is TRBJ1-2 and V is TRBV7-9, with no clear D. The V end lost 5 bases, the J end lost 5 bases, and 12 bases lay between the germline ends. The CDR3 sequence is 13 residues long. The germline V gene encodes CDR1 SEHNR and CDR2 FQNEAQ (reference sequence). The CDR3 region is CASSLQVDYGYTF. CDR3 bases: TGTGCCAGCAGCCTTCAGGTTGATTATGGCTACACCTTC.

The CDR3 protein is CASSPGTDTEAFF. The DNA of the CDR3 is TGTGCCAGCAGCCCGGGAACGGACACTGAAGCTTTCTTT. V usage is TRBV11-3 and J usage is TRBJ1-1, with D hard to call. V lost 5 bases, J lost 3 bases, and 10 bases lay in between. CDR1 is SGHNT and CDR2 is YENEEA in the germline V gene. This CDR3 has 13 amino acids.

The CDR3 coding sequence is TGTGCCAGTAGTCTATCGGGACAGGCTCCTAATCAGCCCCAGCATTTT. It is translated as CASSLSGQAPNQPQHF. This sequence joins TRBV19 and TRBJ1-5, with TRBD1 matching over 8 bases. Germline V gene sequence: CDR1 LNHDA, CDR2 SQIVND (reference sequence). The CDR3 loop spans 16 amino acids. Germline trimming cut 5 bases from V and 4 bases from J; bases unmatched to any gene: 10.

This clone turned up a few times. The chain couples TRBV27 to TRBJ2-7, with a tentative D call TRBD1 (5 bases). CDR1 is MNHEY and CDR2 is SMNVEV in the germline V gene (reference sequence). This CDR3 has 13 amino acids. V lost 4 bases to trimming and J lost 0 bases, with 7 bases between them. This CDR3 is CASSSRDSYEQYF. In nucleotides, the CDR3 is TGTGCCAGCAGTTCCAGGGACTCCTACGAGCAGTACTTC.

The V gene is TRBV7-9, the J gene TRBJ1-4; 7 bases are a match to TRBD1. Germline CDR1 SEHNR, CDR2 FQNEAQ (reference sequence). CDR3 size: 14 residues. Germline trimming cut 4 bases from V and 8 bases from J; bases unmatched to any gene: 7. The CDR3 is CASSSTGFEEKLFF. In DNA, the CDR3 is TGTGCCAGCAGCTCGACAGGGTTTGAGGAAAAACTGTTTTTT.

This chain connects TRBV5-4 to TRBJ2-5; 7 positions match TRBD1. This CDR3 has 16 amino acids. The junction had 13 bases not matched to a gene; V was cut back by 3 bases and J by 5 bases. CDR1 is SGHNT and CDR2 is YYREEE in the germline V gene (reference sequence). The CDR3 DNA reads as TGTGCCAGCAGCTACCGGTCGCTAGGGGGCTCGGAGACCCAGTACTTC. Its translation: CASSYRSLGGSETQYF.

This rearrangement joins TRBV29-1 to TRBJ1-1, with D possibly being TRBD1 (5 bases). Trimming left V 4 bases short and J 3 bases short, with 12 bases between. This CDR3 contains 13 residues. The germline V gene has CDR1 SQVTM and CDR2 ANQGSEA. In nucleotides, the CDR3 is TGCAGCGTTGTAGGGGTAGAGTACACTGAAGCTTTCTTT. Translation gives CSVVGVEYTEAFF. Complete variable domain (other parts from reference TRBV29-1 and TRBJ1-1): SAVISQKPSRDICQRGTSLTIQCQVDSQVTMMFWYRQQPGQSLTLIATANQGSEATYESGFVIDKFPISRPNLTFSTLTVSNMSPEDSSIYLCSVVGVEYTEAFFGQGTRLTVV.

The gene calls are TRBV28 and TRBJ2-1; 15 positions agree with TRBD2. The V gene's germline CDR1 is MDHEN and CDR2 SYDVKM. The CDR3 is 17 amino acids. V gave up 6 bases and J gave up 0 bases; unmatched junction bases: 3. CDR3 DNA: TGTGCCAGCAGGGGGACTAGCGGGAGGAACTCCTACAATGAGCAGTTCTTC. Protein product: CASRGTSGRNSYNEQFF.

V gene TRBV30 combines with J gene TRBJ1-3; D unresolved. Trimming stripped 2 bases from V and 2 bases from J, with 7 bases between. Germline loops: CDR1 GTSNPN, CDR2 SVGIG (reference sequence). This CDR3 region has 13 residues. The chain's CDR3 is CAWSTDPGNTIYF. In DNA form, the CDR3 reads TGTGCCTGGAGTACAGACCCTGGAAACACCATATATTTT.

The CDR3 DNA is TGTGCCTGGGGCGACGGCGGATCCTCCTACGAGCAGTACTTC. Its protein is CAWGDGGSSYEQYF. This rearrangement joins TRBV30 to TRBJ2-7; unclear D gene. CDR3 length equals 14 residues. The V end was cut by 5 bases, the J end by 0 bases, with 14 bases between. Germline V lookup: CDR1 GTSNPN, CDR2 SVGIG (reference sequence).

CDR3: CASSLIPRGSPLHF. CDR3 sequence (DNA): TGTGCCAGCAGCTTAATCCCAAGGGGTTCACCCCTCCACTTT. The J gene is TRBJ1-6, the V gene TRBV7-2; possibly TRBD1 for D (5 bases). The CDR3 sequence is 14 residues long. Trimming cost V 2 bases and J 9 bases, with 11 bases left between them. Germline V CDR1 and CDR2: SGHTA, FQGNSA.

This rearrangement joins TRBV9 to TRBJ2-7, with unresolved D. The CDR3 spans 13 residues. Germline assignment: CDR1 SGDLS and CDR2 YYNGEE. V was clipped by 2 bases and J by 7 bases, with 13 bases between them. The CDR3: CASSVYASGEQYF. The CDR3 region has the DNA TGTGCCAGCAGCGTCTACGCATCCGGGGAGCAGTACTTC.

This chain uses TRBV21-1 with TRBJ1-6. TRBV21-1 is deemed a pseudogene. The CDR3 is made up of 12 amino acids. The chain's CDR3 is CASRKRGTPLHF. The CDR3 DNA sequence: TGTGCCAGCAGAAAAAGAGGAACACCCCTCCACTTT.

This chain connects TRBV9 to TRBJ1-4, with D possibly TRBD1 on 6 matching bases. Per germline, CDR1 SGDLS and CDR2 YYNGEE. This CDR3 spans 14 amino acids. The germline V and J ends were trimmed by 6 bases and 5 bases, with 14 bases remaining between them. The CDR3 DNA reads as TGTGCCAGCACCCAAGGGGGACAAAATGAAAAACTGTTTTTT. As protein: CASTQGGQNEKLFF. Full variable domain (rest looked up from reference TRBV9 and TRBJ1-4): DSGVTQTPKHLITATGQRVTLRCSPRSGDLSVYWYQQSLDQGLQFLIQYYNGEERAKGNILERFSAQQFPDLHSELNLSSLELGDSALYFCASTQGGQNEKLFFGSGTQLSVL.

This clone appeared a few times. The V and J genes are TRBV6-5 and TRBJ2-7; TRBD2 aligns across 10 bases. The length of the CDR3 is 14 residues. Germline lookup yields CDR1 MNHEY and CDR2 SVGAGI. The junction had 9 bases not matched to a gene; V was cut back by 5 bases and J by 8 bases. CDR3 DNA sequence: TGTGCCAGCAGTCTAGGTACTAGCGGGGATCAGCAGTACTTC. Its protein product is CASSLGTSGDQQYF.

V gene TRBV29-1 combines with J gene TRBJ1-1, with D perhaps matching TRBD1 (5 bases). The CDR3 is 12 residues long. The germline CDR1 and CDR2 sequences are SQVTM and ANQGSEA. Trimming removed 6 bases at V and 1 base at J, with 9 bases between. Here the CDR3 DNA reads TGCAGCGTGGACATCCCGAACACTGAAGCTTTCTTT. Amino acid sequence: CSVDIPNTEAFF.

The chain carries TRBV5-4 and TRBJ2-3, with 10 bases lining up with TRBD2. V lost 7 bases, J lost 2 bases, and 10 bases stayed unmatched. CDR3 length: 16 amino acids. CDR1 and CDR2 (germline): SGHNT, YYREEE (reference sequence). In DNA form, the CDR3 reads TGTGCCAGCCAGGGAGCTAGCGGGGGATTCACAGATACGCAGTATTTT. As protein: CASQGASGGFTDTQYF. The entire variable domain, with the rest obtained from reference TRBV5-4 and TRBJ2-3, is as follows: ETGVTQSPTHLIKTRGQQVTLRCSSQSGHNTVSWYQQALGQGPQFIFQYYREEENGRGNFPPRFSGLQFPNYSSELNVNALELDDSALYLCASQGASGGFTDTQYFGPGTRLTVL.

The V and J genes are TRBV5-1 and TRBJ2-1; 9 nucleotides agree with TRBD2. V shed 5 bases, J shed 8 bases, and the junction held 8 bases outside the gene matches. The CDR3 length is 14 residues. The V gene's germline CDR1 is SGHRS and CDR2 YFSETQ. The CDR3, as DNA: TGCGCCAGCAGACGTCTAGCGGGAAGCGATGAGCAGTTCTTC. Translating gives CASRRLAGSDEQFF. The entire variable domain, with the rest obtained from reference TRBV5-1 and TRBJ2-1, is as follows: KAGVTQTPRYLIKTRGQQVTLSCSPISGHRSVSWYQQTPGQGLQFLFEYFSETQRNKGNFPGRFSGRQFSNSRSEMNVSTLELGDSALYLCASRRLAGSDEQFFGPGTRLTVL.

On this clone itself: This specimen includes other DNA sequences encoding the same CDR3. This chain uses TRBV30 with TRBJ1-5; 7 positions agree with TRBD1. The CDR3 runs to 12 residues. J gave up 2 bases and V 5 bases, and 0 bases lay outside the gene matches. CDR1 is GTSNPN and CDR2 is SVGIG in the germline V gene (reference sequence). The CDR3 DNA follows: TGTGCCTGGGACAGGGGCAATCAGCCCCAGCATTTT. Translation gives CAWDRGNQPQHF.

CDR3 in amino acids: CASSQALPGQSVGYTF. The CDR3 DNA reads as TGTGCCAGCAGCCAAGCTCTTCCGGGACAATCGGTGGGCTACACCTTC. This sequence joins TRBV14 and TRBJ1-2; D possibly corresponds to TRBD1 (6 bases). The CDR3 consists of 16 residues. Germline loops: CDR1 SGHDN, CDR2 FVKESK. The V end lost 1 base, the J end lost 8 bases, and 20 bases lay between the germline ends.